This TCR beta chain was captured in a study of cytomegalovirus exposure and HLA in healthy donors. Some clones are missing from TCRdb's copy, which holds only in-frame ones; the method was immunoSEQ multiplex PCR. The sample lists roughly 150,000 clones; around four fifths were seen once. Study conclusions and caveats: Reported performance of the classifier showed diagnosis of cytomegalovirus status with high specificity and sensitivity. Under in vitro conditions, three CMV-associated chains were confirmed as specific for CMV antigens.

Concerning this clone: Its antigen is not identified.

Sequencing was performed on PBMCs. This TCR was recovered from a man younger than 45 in good health and CMV-seropositive.

The CDR3 protein is CASSLRNSWSSGANVLTF. Here the CDR3 DNA reads TGCGCCAGCAGCTTAAGGAACAGCTGGTCCTCTGGGGCCAACGTCCTGACTTTC. The rearrangement uses TRBV5-1 and TRBJ2-6; D is undetermined. Trimming removed 2 bases from V and 0 bases from J, with 15 bases in between. Germline-derived CDR1 and CDR2 are SGHRS and YFSETQ. This CDR3 contains 18 residues.